These 14 T cell receptor beta chains share one sample of origin, sequenced in a study of blood T cell repertoires in COVID-19. Method: immunoSEQ multiplex PCR; TCRdb's copy keeps in-frame clones and lacks some. The sample lists over 70,000 clones, 77% occurring once. The sequenced material came from peripheral blood. These TCRs come from a woman at least 80 years old with acute or convalescent COVID-19.

The chain employs TRBV19 and TRBJ2-1; 7 nucleotides match TRBD2. The V gene's germline CDR1 is LNHDA and CDR2 SQIVND (reference sequence). After removal of 5 bases from V and 8 bases from J, the junction contained 9 bases not matched to a gene. This CDR3 region has 14 residues. The CDR3 loop is CASSPWTRTDEQFF. The CDR3 DNA is TGTGCCAGTAGTCCCTGGACTAGAACGGATGAGCAGTTCTTC.

The V gene is TRBV28, the J gene TRBJ1-2, with 10 bases fitting TRBD1. Per germline, CDR1 MDHEN and CDR2 SYDVKM. After removal of 4 bases from V and 1 base from J, the junction contained 9 bases not matched to a gene. The CDR3 is 17 residues long. CDR3 residues: CASSSRTGGLHNYGYTF. For the CDR3, the DNA is TGTGCCAGCAGTTCTCGGACAGGGGGACTACATAACTATGGCTACACCTTC.

This chain connects TRBV6-5 to TRBJ1-3; the match to TRBD1 covers 8 bases. The length of the CDR3 is 15 residues. Trimming cost V 7 bases and J 2 bases; bases outside gene matches: 7. CDR1 is MNHEY and CDR2 is SVGAGI in the germline V gene. In nucleotides, the CDR3 is TGTGCCAGCAAGAAGGCGACAGGGGCTGGAAACACCATATATTTT. This translates into CASKKATGAGNTIYF.

The chain recombines TRBV6-6 with TRBJ2-1; 8 bases map to TRBD2. Germline V gives CDR1 MNHNY, CDR2 SVGAGI (reference sequence). V was clipped by 6 bases and J by 7 bases; unmatched bases: 8. The CDR3 length is 14 residues. Here the CDR3 reads CASRGAGAGNEQFF. CDR3 DNA: TGTGCCAGCAGGGGAGCGGGAGCGGGGAATGAGCAGTTCTTC.

The V call is TRBV19, the J call TRBJ1-1; 7 bases are a match to TRBD1. The germline gives CDR1 LNHDA, CDR2 SQIVND (reference sequence). Germline trimming cut 8 bases from V and 1 base from J; bases unmatched to any gene: 10. This CDR3 spans 15 amino acids. The CDR3 bases are TGTGCCAGTCGACAGGGATCCTTGGGGAACACTGAAGCTTTCTTT. It specifies CASRQGSLGNTEAFF. The variable domain in full, with the rest retrieved from reference TRBV19 and TRBJ1-1, is DGGITQSPKYLFRKEGQNVTLSCEQNLNHDAMYWYRQDPGQGLRLIYYSQIVNDFQKGDIAEGYSVSREKKESFPLTVTSAQKNPTAFYLCASRQGSLGNTEAFFGQGTRLTVV.

This clone was recorded once. The gene calls are TRBV18 and TRBJ2-7; TRBD1 agrees at 9 bases. CDR3 size: 14 residues. After removal of 6 bases from V and 2 bases from J, the junction contained 5 bases not matched to a gene. Germline CDR1 KGHSH, CDR2 LQKENI. The CDR3, as DNA: TGTGCCAGCTCCGGGGGACAGGGAGCCTACGAGCAGTACTTC. Amino acid sequence: CASSGGQGAYEQYF.

The chain links TRBV4-3 to TRBJ2-5, with 14 bases that match TRBD2. This CDR3 has 17 residues. Germline-derived CDR1 and CDR2 are LGHNA and YSLEER. After removal of 1 base from V and 7 bases from J, the junction contained 8 bases not matched to a gene. The DNA of the CDR3 is TGCGCCAGCAGCCAAGTCGGTGGACTAGCGGGGGGTGGGACCCAGTACTTC. It is translated as CASSQVGGLAGGGTQYF.

The genes are TRBV28 and TRBJ1-1, with D possibly TRBD1 on 5 matching bases. The V end was cut by 3 bases, the J end by 0 bases, with 17 bases between. The length of the CDR3 is 17 residues. Germline V gene sequence: CDR1 MDHEN, CDR2 SYDVKM. The CDR3 loop is CASSFGHTSSMNTEAFF. DNA of the CDR3: TGTGCCAGCAGTTTCGGACACACTTCATCCATGAACACTGAAGCTTTCTTT.

This chain uses TRBV3-1 (or the pseudogene TRBV3-2) with TRBJ2-5, with a tentative D call TRBD2 (7 bases). From germline, CDR1 is LGHDT and CDR2 YNNKEL (reference sequence). The length of the CDR3 is 15 residues. The V end was cut by 7 bases, the J end by 2 bases, with 17 bases between. This CDR3 is CASTPLAGAQETQYF. In DNA, the CDR3 is TGTGCCAGCACCCCATTGGCGGGGGCTCAAGAGACCCAGTACTTC.

J is TRBJ1-2 and V is TRBV19; D uncertain. Germline CDR1 LNHDA, CDR2 SQIVND (reference sequence). Trimming removed 3 bases from V and 1 base from J, with 6 bases in between. This CDR3 is built from 13 residues. CDR3 sequence (DNA): TGTGCCAGTAGTATTGACTTTAACTATGGCTACACCTTC. Its translation: CASSIDFNYGYTF.

The V gene is TRBV6-5, the J gene TRBJ2-7; TRBD2 matches 13 bases. J lost 9 bases, V lost 0 bases, and 5 bases had no gene match. The CDR3 has 15 amino acids. Germline CDR1 is MNHEY and CDR2 is SVGAGI. The CDR3 DNA sequence: TGTGCCAGCAGTTACTCGTCGGGACTAGCGGGGTTGCAGTACTTC. This gives the protein CASSYSSGLAGLQYF.

This clone came up many times. This sequence joins TRBV2 and TRBJ1-1, with 10 bases matching TRBD1. The length of the CDR3 is 14 residues. Per germline, CDR1 SNHLY and CDR2 FYNNEI. After removal of 4 bases from V and 7 bases from J, the junction contained 6 bases not matched to a gene. CDR3 bases: TGTGCCAGCAGTGCGGACAGGGGGTTTGGTGAAGCTTTCTTT. Amino acid sequence: CASSADRGFGEAFF.

The CDR3 DNA reads as TGTGCCAGCAGCGTTGGGGGGGGCTGGATAGAGACCCAGTACTTC. This gives the protein CASSVGGGWIETQYF. This sequence joins TRBV9 and TRBJ2-5, with D maybe TRBD2 (7 bases). This CDR3 spans 15 amino acids. Trimming pared 2 bases from V and 4 bases from J, leaving 15 bases between. Germline V gene sequence: CDR1 SGDLS, CDR2 YYNGEE.

V usage is TRBV30 and J usage is TRBJ2-3, with 8 bases identical to TRBD2. V lost 2 bases and J lost 2; bases outside the gene matches: 6. This CDR3 region has 15 residues. Germline lookup yields CDR1 GTSNPN and CDR2 SVGIG (reference sequence). The CDR3 DNA sequence: TGTGCCTGGAGTAGGGTAGCGGGGATCACAGATACGCAGTATTTT. It yields the protein CAWSRVAGITDTQYF.